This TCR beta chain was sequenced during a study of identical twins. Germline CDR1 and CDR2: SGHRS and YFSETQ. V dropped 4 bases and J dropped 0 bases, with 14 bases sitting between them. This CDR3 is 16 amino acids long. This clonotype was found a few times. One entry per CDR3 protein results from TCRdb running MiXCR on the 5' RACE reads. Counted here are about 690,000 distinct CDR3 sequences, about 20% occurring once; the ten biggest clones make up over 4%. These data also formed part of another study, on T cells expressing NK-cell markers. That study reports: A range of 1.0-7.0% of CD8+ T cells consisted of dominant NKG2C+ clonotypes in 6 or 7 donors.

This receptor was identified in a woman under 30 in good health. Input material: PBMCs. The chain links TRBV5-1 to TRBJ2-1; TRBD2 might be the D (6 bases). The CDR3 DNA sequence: TGCGCCAGCAGCGCGGGGATTGTCAGCTCCTACAATGAGCAGTTCTTC. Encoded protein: CASSAGIVSSYNEQFF.